This T cell receptor beta chain was sequenced in a study of OX40 agonist ivuxolimab in advanced cancers. Overall study context: The study gave patients intravenous ivuxolimab at 0.01 to 10 mg/kg every 2 weeks. General study points: Some nonresponders likewise displayed low normalized T-cell clonal expansion.

The investigators sampled blood at baseline, at cycle 4 day 1, and at cycle 7 day 1. With 8 bases removed from V and 1 base from J, the gap between germline ends came to 15 bases. CDR1 and CDR2 from the germline V gene are MGHRA and YSYEKL. CDR3 length: 15 amino acids. Some clones are missing from TCRdb's copy, which holds only in-frame ones; the method was immunoSEQ multiplex PCR. Of some 83,000 clones in the sample, about four fifths were seen once. With regard to this clone: Its antigen is still unknown.

V gene TRBV4-1 combines with J gene TRBJ1-5; D not certain. The source material was CD4+ or CD8+ T cells sorted from blood, sampled in a trial of the OX40 agonist ivuxolimab. The origin of this receptor is an adult with an advanced solid tumor such as melanoma, head and neck, liver or kidney cancer. In DNA, the CDR3 is TGCGCCAGCTCTCCCGGCCAGGCGAGCAATCAGCCCCAGCATTTT. It specifies CASSPGQASNQPQHF.